The source of this TCR beta chain is a study of T cells after yellow fever vaccination. Findings and limits, study-wide: When the response was secondary, it was weaker but reached its peak faster, day 5 versus 15. Abundant clonotypes from the bulk population could have been carried over as contaminants into FACS-sorted repertoires. At 96% for CD4 and 75% to 90% for CD8, most primary-vaccination clones showed up again after the booster.

V gave up 2 bases and J gave up 7 bases, with 14 bases separating them. The germline CDR1 and CDR2 sequences are SGHVS and FQNEAQ. CDR3 length: 14 amino acids. This clonotype was seen more than once but under ten times. Antigen: not known. A 5'RACE template-switching step, the method used to make TCR cDNA, added a universal primer site and UMIs. TCRdb ran MiXCR on the 5' RACE reads and lists one entry per CDR3 protein. The sample includes about 340,000 distinct CDR3 sequences, approximately 4% of them seen just once. The chain uses TRBV7-8 and TRBJ1-1; tentative D call: TRBD1 (6 bases). This receptor was obtained from a young man who received the YFV17D yellow fever vaccine. Material: PBMCs, obtained 5 days after the yellow fever booster vaccination. The CDR3 protein is CASSLRTGGNEAFF. In DNA, the CDR3 is TGTGCCAGCAGCTTACGGACGGGGGGCAATGAAGCTTTCTTT.